These T cell receptor beta chains were read from a single sample in a study of CD8+ T cells in alopecia areata. Profiling relied on immunoSEQ multiplex PCR, and the TCRdb table lists in-frame clones only, not all of them. The profile covers 10,000 to 15,000 clones, with approximately 67% appearing a single time and 5.5% to 8.5% taken by the ten largest. Specimen: skin, collected at week 4, from a patient treated with tofacitinib. These receptors originate from a human donor with alopecia areata. Both conserved end residues are part of each CDR3. Each record gives: clone size, D gene, V gene, J gene, CDR3 DNA, CDR3 protein. D genes are given only for firm matches. Only some rows state a clone size, as once, few, many or a class for expanded clones.

abundance: .
d_gene: TRBD1
v_gene: TRBV5-4
j_gene: TRBJ2-3
CDR3nt: TGTGCCAGCAGCCCCGGGACAGGGGGCTCAGATACGCAGTATTTT
CDR3aa: CASSPGTGGSDTQYF

abundance: once
d_gene: .
v_gene: TRBV7-9
j_gene: TRBJ2-7
CDR3nt: TGTGCCAGCAGCTTAGTTGGGGCAGGGGATGAGCAGTACTTC
CDR3aa: CASSLVGAGDEQYF

abundance: few
d_gene: .
v_gene: TRBV5-1
j_gene: TRBJ2-2
CDR3nt: TGCGCCAGCAGCTTGCGGGACACCGGGGAGCTGTTTTTT
CDR3aa: CASSLRDTGELFF

abundance: .
d_gene: .
v_gene: TRBV7-2
j_gene: TRBJ2-5
CDR3nt: TGTGCCAGCAGCGCCCGGTGGGCGGGGGCCAAAGAGACCCAGTACTTC
CDR3aa: CASSARWAGAKETQYF

abundance: .
d_gene: TRBD2
v_gene: TRBV29-1
j_gene: TRBJ2-7
CDR3nt: TGCAGCATTCGACTAGCGGGGAACTACGAGCAGTACTTC
CDR3aa: CSIRLAGNYEQYF

abundance: once
d_gene: .
v_gene: TRBV7-6
j_gene: TRBJ2-5
CDR3nt: TGTGCCAGCAGCTTAAGGTCTGGGACGGTCGGGGGAGAGACCCAGTACTTC
CDR3aa: CASSLRSGTVGGETQYF

abundance: .
d_gene: .
v_gene: TRBV6-5
j_gene: TRBJ1-2
CDR3nt: TGTGCCAGCAGTTACAGGGGCGGTGGCTACACCTTC
CDR3aa: CASSYRGGGYTF

abundance: once
d_gene: .
v_gene: TRBV21-1
j_gene: TRBJ1-6
CDR3nt: TGTGCCAGCACCCGAAGAGGGACAGTTAATTCACCCCTCCACTTT
CDR3aa: CASTRRGTVNSPLHF

abundance: .
d_gene: TRBD2
v_gene: TRBV5-4
j_gene: TRBJ2-3
CDR3nt: TGTGCCAGCAGCTCCTCTGGGACTATCACAGATACGCAGTATTTT
CDR3aa: CASSSSGTITDTQYF

abundance: few
d_gene: TRBD2
v_gene: TRBV18
j_gene: TRBJ2-7
CDR3nt: TGTGCCAGCTCACCCCCGGGACTAGCCTACGAGCAGTACTTC
CDR3aa: CASSPPGLAYEQYF

abundance: few
d_gene: .
v_gene: TRBV2
j_gene: TRBJ1-4
CDR3nt: TGTGCCAGCAAGGAGCTGGGGGCCGCTGAAAAACTGTTTTTT
CDR3aa: CASKELGAAEKLFF

abundance: few
d_gene: .
v_gene: TRBV4-2
j_gene: TRBJ2-2
CDR3nt: TGTGCCAGCAGCCAAGGGGGCGTTGCCGGGGAGCTGTTTTTT
CDR3aa: CASSQGGVAGELFF

abundance: .
d_gene: .
v_gene: TRBV7-2
j_gene: TRBJ2-3
CDR3nt: TGTGCCAGCAGCCCCAACGGAGCAGATACGCAGTATTTT
CDR3aa: CASSPNGADTQYF

abundance: .
d_gene: .
v_gene: TRBV21-1
j_gene: TRBJ2-7
CDR3nt: TGTGCCAGCAGCTCAAGATCCGGGACAGGGGGCAACGAGCAGTACTTC
CDR3aa: CASSSRSGTGGNEQYF

abundance: medium-sized
d_gene: .
v_gene: TRBV19
j_gene: TRBJ1-5
CDR3nt: TGTGCCAGTACCAGGGTTGGCAATCAGCCCCAGCATTTT
CDR3aa: CASTRVGNQPQHF

abundance: .
d_gene: .
v_gene: TRBV11-2
j_gene: TRBJ2-7
CDR3nt: TGTGCCAGCAGCTTAAACGGGGGGCCCGGAAGCGAGCAGTACTTC
CDR3aa: CASSLNGGPGSEQYF

abundance: few
d_gene: .
v_gene: TRBV29-1
j_gene: TRBJ2-1
CDR3nt: TGCAGCGTTGAAGATCGGGGCAGGGTATACAATGAGCAGTTCTTC
CDR3aa: CSVEDRGRVYNEQFF

abundance: .
d_gene: TRBD2
v_gene: TRBV6-1
j_gene: TRBJ2-1
CDR3nt: TGTGCCAGCAGTGCCTTGACTAGCGGGGGAACCAATGAGCAGTTCTTC
CDR3aa: CASSALTSGGTNEQFF

abundance: once
d_gene: .
v_gene: TRBV7-3
j_gene: TRBJ2-3
CDR3nt: TGTGCCAGCAGCTTAGTAGTGCGAGATACGCAGTATTTT
CDR3aa: CASSLVVRDTQYF

abundance: .
d_gene: .
v_gene: TRBV6-6
j_gene: TRBJ2-7
CDR3nt: TGTGCCAGCAGTTCCCCTATACAGGGCGCCCTCGAGCAGTACTTC
CDR3aa: CASSSPIQGALEQYF

abundance: once
d_gene: TRBD1
v_gene: TRBV5-1
j_gene: TRBJ1-2
CDR3nt: TGCGCCAGCAGCCTGAATCCGGGACAGGGATATGGCTACACCTTC
CDR3aa: CASSLNPGQGYGYTF

abundance: .
d_gene: TRBD1
v_gene: TRBV19
j_gene: TRBJ1-1
CDR3nt: TGTGCCAGTAGTATTTCGGGACAGGTGGGGACTGAAGCTTTCTTT
CDR3aa: CASSISGQVGTEAFF

abundance: .
d_gene: .
v_gene: TRBV5-4
j_gene: TRBJ2-5
CDR3nt: TGTGCCAGCAGCCCGGGGACGGCCCAAGAGACCCAGTACTTC
CDR3aa: CASSPGTAQETQYF

abundance: once
d_gene: TRBD2
v_gene: TRBV7-2
j_gene: TRBJ2-5
CDR3nt: TGTGCCAGCAGCCCTCAACGCGGGGGAGGCGAGACCCAGTACTTC
CDR3aa: CASSPQRGGGETQYF

abundance: .
d_gene: .
v_gene: TRBV5-6
j_gene: TRBJ1-2
CDR3nt: TGTGCCAGCAGCTTGGAGAAGCTAGCTAACTATGGCTACACCTTC
CDR3aa: CASSLEKLANYGYTF

abundance: .
d_gene: TRBD2
v_gene: TRBV29-1
j_gene: TRBJ2-2
CDR3nt: TGCAGCGTCCTAAGCGGGGCCCCCGGGGAGCTGTTTTTT
CDR3aa: CSVLSGAPGELFF

abundance: .
d_gene: .
v_gene: TRBV15
j_gene: TRBJ2-2
CDR3nt: TGTGCCACCAGCAGAGACAGAGCCGGGGAGCTGTTTTTT
CDR3aa: CATSRDRAGELFF

abundance: .
d_gene: .
v_gene: TRBV19
j_gene: TRBJ1-1
CDR3nt: TGTGCCAGTAGTATTTTGAGTGGGACTGAAGCTTTCTTT
CDR3aa: CASSILSGTEAFF

abundance: .
d_gene: .
v_gene: TRBV30
j_gene: TRBJ1-1
CDR3nt: TGTGCCTGGGCGGCAGGGGACTTCAACACTGAAGCTTTCTTT
CDR3aa: CAWAAGDFNTEAFF

abundance: once
d_gene: .
v_gene: TRBV29-1
j_gene: TRBJ1-4
CDR3nt: TGCAGCGTCCAAATCCGGGGGGGTGAAAAACTGTTTTTT
CDR3aa: CSVQIRGGEKLFF

abundance: .
d_gene: TRBD2
v_gene: TRBV9
j_gene: TRBJ2-1
CDR3nt: TGTGCCAGCAGCGTAGCTAGCGGGGCTTTCTCCTACAATGAGCAGTTCTTC
CDR3aa: CASSVASGAFSYNEQFF

abundance: .
d_gene: .
v_gene: TRBV13
j_gene: TRBJ2-2
CDR3nt: TGTGCCAGCAGCTTAGAAGGGGGAACGAACACCGGGGAGCTGTTTTTT
CDR3aa: CASSLEGGTNTGELFF

abundance: once
d_gene: TRBD1
v_gene: TRBV5-4
j_gene: TRBJ2-7
CDR3nt: TGTGCCAGCAGCCGCTCTGTCGGGACAGGGTCCTACGAGCAGTACTTC
CDR3aa: CASSRSVGTGSYEQYF

abundance: .
d_gene: .
v_gene: TRBV13
j_gene: TRBJ2-7
CDR3nt: TGTGCCAGCAGCACCGGGGCGACTGCAGCCTACGAGCAGTACTTC
CDR3aa: CASSTGATAAYEQYF

abundance: .
d_gene: .
v_gene: TRBV10-3
j_gene: TRBJ1-1
CDR3nt: TGTGCCATCAACCCCGCAGTGAACACTGAAGCTTTCTTT
CDR3aa: CAINPAVNTEAFF

abundance: few
d_gene: .
v_gene: TRBV6-5
j_gene: TRBJ1-2
CDR3nt: TGTGCCAGCAGTTCCTATCAGGGGCATGATGGCTACACCTTC
CDR3aa: CASSSYQGHDGYTF

abundance: .
d_gene: .
v_gene: TRBV6-6
j_gene: TRBJ1-4
CDR3nt: TGTGCCAGCAGCCTCCAGCCGGGGGCGTCTGAAAAACTGTTTTTT
CDR3aa: CASSLQPGASEKLFF

abundance: few
d_gene: .
v_gene: TRBV4-3
j_gene: TRBJ1-1
CDR3nt: TGCGCCAGCAGCCAAGGGATGATGGATGGGGACACTGAAGCTTTCTTT
CDR3aa: CASSQGMMDGDTEAFF

abundance: .
d_gene: .
v_gene: TRBV20-1
j_gene: TRBJ1-1
CDR3nt: TGCAGTGCTGAGGACATCTCTGAAGCTTTCTTT
CDR3aa: CSAEDISEAFF

abundance: few
d_gene: .
v_gene: TRBV30
j_gene: TRBJ2-5
CDR3nt: TGTGCCTGGGCCTGGGGTCAAGAGACCCAGTACTTC
CDR3aa: CAWAWGQETQYF

abundance: .
d_gene: .
v_gene: TRBV11-2
j_gene: TRBJ1-1
CDR3nt: TGTGCCAGCAGCTTACGGCAAATAACTGAAGCTTTCTTT
CDR3aa: CASSLRQITEAFF

abundance: .
d_gene: .
v_gene: TRBV11-3
j_gene: TRBJ1-3
CDR3nt: TGTGCCAGCAGCCAAAACTCTGGAAACACCATATATTTT
CDR3aa: CASSQNSGNTIYF

abundance: .
d_gene: .
v_gene: TRBV10-3
j_gene: TRBJ1-1
CDR3nt: TGTGCCACCCGGAGGGGGGGGAACACTGAAGCTTTCTTT
CDR3aa: CATRRGGNTEAFF

abundance: .
d_gene: .
v_gene: TRBV4-3
j_gene: TRBJ2-3
CDR3nt: TGCGCCAGCAGCCAAGGGGTAGTGTCCAGCACAGATACGCAGTATTTT
CDR3aa: CASSQGVVSSTDTQYF

abundance: .
d_gene: TRBD2
v_gene: TRBV5-8
j_gene: TRBJ2-3
CDR3nt: TGTGCCAGCAGCTCACCGGGACTAGGGGCAGATACGCAGTATTTT
CDR3aa: CASSSPGLGADTQYF